Each of the 14 T cell receptor beta chains below was sequenced from the same sample in a study of blood T cell repertoires in COVID-19. The method was immunoSEQ multiplex PCR; TCRdb's version includes in-frame clones alone and lacks a portion of them. Of over 200,000 clones in the sample, about 86% were seen once. Sequences were obtained from PBMCs or T cells enriched from blood (not recorded which). These receptors all come from a woman younger than 45 who had been exposed to COVID-19.

The chain carries TRBV3-1 (or the pseudogene TRBV3-2) and TRBJ2-7; D possibly corresponds to TRBD2 (6 bases). The V end lost 0 bases, the J end lost 4 bases, and 13 bases lay between the germline ends. The CDR3 totals 15 residues. Germline values: CDR1 LGHDT, CDR2 YNNKEL (reference sequence). The chain's CDR3 is CASSQDAGHGYEQYF. The CDR3 DNA reads TGTGCCAGCAGCCAAGATGCGGGGCATGGGTACGAGCAGTACTTC.

The rearrangement joins TRBV4-1 to TRBJ2-7; D is perhaps TRBD1 (7 bases). The CDR3 is 15 residues long. Germline CDR1 is MGHRA and CDR2 is YSYEKL. V was cut by 0 bases and J by 6 bases, with 15 bases left in between. The DNA of the CDR3 is TGCGCCAGCAGCCAAGAAGGGGGCGGGATGGGCGAGCAGTACTTC. Residues: CASSQEGGGMGEQYF.

The CDR3 DNA follows: TGTGCCAGCAGGGTAACAGGTTCCTATGGCTACACCTTC. Protein sequence: CASRVTGSYGYTF. This rearrangement joins TRBV6-5 to TRBJ1-2; D is possibly TRBD1 (5 bases). From germline, CDR1 is MNHEY and CDR2 SVGAGI. V lost 6 bases and J lost 4, with 12 bases in between. This CDR3 is built from 13 residues.

This clone was seen more than once but under ten times. The chain carries TRBV4-1 and TRBJ1-2, with D uncertain. This CDR3 comprises 13 residues. V dropped 0 bases and J dropped 1 base, with 3 bases sitting between them. CDR1 and CDR2 (germline): MGHRA, YSYEKL. CDR3 coding DNA: TGCGCCAGCAGCCAAGACAGTAACTATGGCTACACCTTC. Translated: CASSQDSNYGYTF.

This clone was seen a single time. The genes are TRBV7-6 and TRBJ2-7; TRBD2 might be the D (6 bases). The V and J ends lost 5 bases and 0 bases respectively, with 14 bases between them. The CDR3 runs to 15 residues. CDR1 and CDR2 from the germline V gene are SGHVS and FNYEAQ. The CDR3 spells CASSLLDGSSYEQYF. The DNA of the CDR3 is TGTGCCAGCAGCCTCTTGGACGGGAGCTCCTACGAGCAGTACTTC. The full variable domain, its missing parts supplied by reference TRBV7-6 and TRBJ2-7, is GAGVSQSPRYKVTKRGQDVALRCDPISGHVSLYWYRQALGQGPEFLTYFNYEAQQDKSGLPNDRFSAERPEGSISTLTIQRTEQRDSAMYRCASSLLDGSSYEQYFGPGTRLTVT.

This chain uses TRBV29-1 with TRBJ1-1, with 9 bases that match TRBD1. Germline V CDR1 and CDR2: SQVTM, ANQGSEA. The CDR3 has 13 residues. V lost 8 bases, J lost 2 bases, and 6 bases stayed unmatched. The CDR3 DNA is TGCAGCTCCGGACAGGGGCCCAACACTGAAGCTTTCTTT. Protein product: CSSGQGPNTEAFF.

The CDR3 DNA is TGTGCCAGCTCACCACAGGACAGTATTAAGACAGATACGCAGTATTTT. Translating gives CASSPQDSIKTDTQYF. J is TRBJ2-3 and V is TRBV18; D may be TRBD1 (6 bases). This CDR3 comprises 16 residues. Deletions cut 1 base from V and 3 bases from J, with 14 bases between. Germline V gene lookup returns CDR1 KGHSH and CDR2 LQKENI.

The chain is built from TRBV19 and TRBJ1-1; 8 bases are shared with TRBD1. This CDR3 is built from 16 residues. CDR1 LNHDA and CDR2 SQIVND come from the germline V gene (reference sequence). V lost 6 bases, J lost 4 bases, and 13 bases stayed unmatched. The CDR3 spells CASSSLAGGPSTEAFF. CDR3 in DNA: TGTGCCAGTAGCTCGTTGGCAGGGGGCCCTAGCACTGAAGCTTTCTTT.

The V and J genes are TRBV20-1 and TRBJ1-1, with D possibly TRBD1 on 5 matching bases. This CDR3 has 10 residues. Looked up from germline, CDR1 is DFQATT and CDR2 is SNEGSKA (reference sequence). CDR3 bases: TGCAGGGCAGAAGGGGTGGCAGCTTTCTTT. Protein product: CRAEGVAAFF.

CDR3 DNA: TGTGCCAGCACGCAGGGCGGTGGGGCAGATACGCAGTATTTT. Its protein is CASTQGGGADTQYF. V gene TRBV6-5 combines with J gene TRBJ2-3; a possible D gene is TRBD1 (5 bases). The CDR3 extends over 14 amino acids. Germline CDR1 reads MNHEY; CDR2 reads SVGAGI. Trimming left V 7 bases short and J 4 bases short, with 15 bases between.

V is TRBV27 and J is TRBJ1-1, with 9 bases fitting TRBD1. The germline V gene encodes CDR1 MNHEY and CDR2 SMNVEV (reference sequence). The CDR3 runs 15 residues. The V gene end was trimmed by 6 bases and the J gene end by 1 base; junction bases not matched to a gene: 6. The CDR3 DNA is TGTGCCAGCAGCCGATGGGACAGGGAGAACACTGAAGCTTTCTTT. Its translation is CASSRWDRENTEAFF.

The chain combines TRBV19 with TRBJ1-2; 10 bases line up with TRBD1. V shed 7 bases, J shed 2 bases, and the junction held 7 bases outside the gene matches. Per the germline V gene, CDR1 is LNHDA and CDR2 is SQIVND (reference sequence). The CDR3 consists of 15 residues. The CDR3 DNA sequence: TGTGCCAGTACCACGGCGGACAGGGGGAACTATGGCTACACCTTC. It encodes CASTTADRGNYGYTF.

There are a few counts of this clone. This rearrangement joins TRBV6-1 to TRBJ1-6; 10 nucleotides match TRBD1. CDR3 length equals 16 residues. Trimming at V came to 4 bases and at J to 9 bases, leaving 9 bases not matched to a gene. Germline V gene data show CDR1 as MNHNS and CDR2 as SASEGT. The CDR3 DNA is TGTGCCAGCAGTGTCCCCCCGGGACAGGGGCCTTCACCCCTCCACTTT. Protein: CASSVPPGQGPSPLHF.

This clone was seen only once. The chain uses TRBV5-1 and TRBJ2-3; TRBD1 is a possible D gene (5 bases). The CDR3 has 12 amino acids. V lost 0 bases and J 9 bases, leaving 8 bases between the germline ends. The germline V gene encodes CDR1 SGHRS and CDR2 YFSETQ. CDR3 nucleotide sequence: TGCGCCAGCAGCTTGGAGGGGCGGACGCAGTATTTT. Protein sequence: CASSLEGRTQYF.